These 12 T cell receptor beta chains share one sample of origin, sequenced in a study of cytomegalovirus exposure and HLA in healthy donors. 60 Vbeta and 13 Jbeta primers were used in PCR. The assay was immunoSEQ multiplex PCR, and TCRdb's table has in-frame clones only and misses some. Among around 120,000 clones listed, approximately 68% were seen once. The material sequenced was PBMCs. The receptors come from a man aged 25 to 45 in good health and CMV-seropositive.

This clone has a handful of counts. This chain connects TRBV5-6 to TRBJ2-7; 11 nucleotides line up with TRBD2. The V gene end was trimmed by 2 bases and the J gene end by 6 bases; junction bases not matched to a gene: 10. Looked up from germline, CDR1 is SGHDT and CDR2 is YYEEEE. This CDR3 has 16 amino acids. The CDR3 nucleotides are TGTGCCAGCAGCTTTGGCCTAGCGGGAGGCACCGTCGAGCAGTACTTC. It translates to CASSFGLAGGTVEQYF.

The chain links TRBV10-1 to TRBJ2-3; 12 positions agree with TRBD2. The germline V gene encodes CDR1 WNHNN and CDR2 SYGVQD (reference sequence). V trimming: 3 bases; J trimming: 0 bases; junction bases outside the gene matches: 10. This CDR3 comprises 19 residues. The CDR3 here is CASSDPKGLAGTSTDTQYF. The DNA for the CDR3 is TGCGCCAGCAGTGACCCCAAAGGACTAGCGGGAACAAGCACAGATACGCAGTATTTT.

The J gene is TRBJ1-2, the V gene TRBV6-6; 8 bases fit TRBD1. The V gene's germline CDR1 is MNHNY and CDR2 SVGAGI (reference sequence). Unmatched junction bases numbered 11, after V lost 10 bases and J lost 4 bases. CDR3 length equals 14 residues. The CDR3 sequence: CATYEGTGLYGYTF. CDR3 bases: TGTGCCACTTACGAGGGGACAGGCCTCTATGGCTACACCTTC.

This clone was found a few times. The chain joins TRBV5-4 to TRBJ2-1; 8 bases fit TRBD2. The germline V gene encodes CDR1 SGHNT and CDR2 YYREEE (reference sequence). The J segment lost 2 bases and the V segment lost 4 bases, leaving 8 bases of the junction unmatched. The CDR3 runs to 16 residues. CDR3 in DNA: TGTGCCAGCAGCCTCCGACGGGAGGGAGCCTACAATGAGCAGTTCTTC. It yields the protein CASSLRREGAYNEQFF.

The chain combines TRBV5-1 with TRBJ1-1, with D perhaps TRBD1 (6 bases). CDR3 size: 14 residues. The germline V gene has CDR1 SGHRS and CDR2 YFSETQ. The V end was cut by 3 bases, the J end by 4 bases, with 13 bases between. This CDR3 reads CASSSGGATTEAFF. The CDR3, as DNA: TGCGCCAGCAGCTCCGGGGGGGCCACCACTGAAGCTTTCTTT.

V and J are TRBV9 and TRBJ1-1; possible D gene TRBD1, 6 bases. V gave up 4 bases and J gave up 4 bases, with 11 bases separating them. This CDR3 region has 13 residues. Per the germline V gene, CDR1 is SGDLS and CDR2 is YYNGEE. The CDR3 region is CASSLQGRTEAFF. In DNA, the CDR3 is TGTGCCAGCAGCCTTCAGGGGCGCACTGAAGCTTTCTTT.

The V and J genes are TRBV10-3 and TRBJ2-7, with 7 bases lining up with TRBD1. The junction had 1 base not matched to a gene; V was cut back by 5 bases and J by 0 bases. The CDR3 sequence is 13 residues long. Germline V gene data show CDR1 as ENHRY and CDR2 as SYGVKD. The CDR3 here is CAISRDSSYEQYF. CDR3 sequence (DNA): TGTGCCATCAGTAGGGACAGCTCCTACGAGCAGTACTTC.

This chain uses TRBV7-2 with TRBJ2-1; D unresolved. The ends were cut back, 2 bases at V and 5 bases at J, with 7 bases in the middle. The CDR3 has 13 amino acids. Germline values: CDR1 SGHTA, CDR2 FQGNSA. Here the CDR3 DNA reads TGTGCCAGCAGCTTAAGACTTAACAATGAGCAGTTCTTC. It translates to CASSLRLNNEQFF.

The chain joins TRBV12-5 to TRBJ2-7; 8 positions agree with TRBD2. Germline trimming cut 0 bases from V and 0 bases from J; bases unmatched to any gene: 16. Germline V gene sequence: CDR1 LGHNT, CDR2 FRNRAP. The CDR3 contains 20 residues. The CDR3 loop is CASGLVPRPRCGGSSYEQYF. CDR3 bases: TGTGCTAGTGGTTTGGTACCCCGACCAAGATGCGGGGGGAGCTCCTACGAGCAGTACTTC.

This sequence joins TRBV10-3 and TRBJ2-2; TRBD2 agrees at 10 bases. Germline assignment: CDR1 ENHRY and CDR2 SYGVKD. Unmatched junction bases numbered 5, after V lost 4 bases and J lost 3 bases. CDR3 length equals 16 residues. CDR3 DNA sequence: TGTGCCATCAGTGGAACCGGGACTAGCGACACCGGGGAGCTGTTTTTT. It translates to CAISGTGTSDTGELFF.

The count of this clone is one. This chain joins TRBV5-6 and TRBJ2-1, with TRBD2 matching 9 bases. Germline values: CDR1 SGHDT, CDR2 YYEEEE. This CDR3 region has 14 residues. Trimming cost V 1 base and J 7 bases; bases outside gene matches: 3. This chain's CDR3 is CASSLTLAGNEQFF. CDR3 DNA sequence: TGTGCCAGCAGCTTGACCCTAGCGGGAAATGAGCAGTTCTTC. The variable domain in full, completed from reference TRBV5-6 and TRBJ2-1, reads DAGVTQSPTHLIKTRGQQVTLRCSPKSGHDTVSWYQQALGQGPQFIFQYYEEEERQRGNFPDRFSGHQFPNYSSELNVNALLLGDSALYLCASSLTLAGNEQFFGPGTRLTVL.

The rearrangement links TRBV5-5 to TRBJ2-7, with no clear D. Germline values: CDR1 SGHKS, CDR2 YYEKEE (reference sequence). This CDR3 is 16 amino acids long. The germline V and J ends were trimmed by 2 bases and 2 bases, with 17 bases remaining between them. CDR3 sequence (DNA): TGTGCCAGCAGCTTTCGATTCTCAGTGCTTCCCTACGAGCAGTACTTC. The encoded protein is CASSFRFSVLPYEQYF.